Listed below are T cell receptor beta chains from one sample, sequenced in a study of blood T cell repertoires in COVID-19. Using immunoSEQ multiplex PCR, the repertoire was profiled, and TCRdb retains in-frame clones only, with some absent. The sample shows about 240,000 clones, 86% of them seen only once. The source material was peripheral blood. These receptors originate from a young woman who had recovered from COVID-19. The CDR3 runs from the conserved cysteine through the conserved F or W.

J | V | CDR3
TRBJ1-2 | TRBV12-3/TRBV12-4 | CAVTEGAGYTF
TRBJ1-1 | TRBV5-1 | CASSLMGQNTEAFF
TRBJ2-3 | TRBV7-3 | CASSVGTDTQYF
TRBJ1-2 | TRBV30 | CASPRTGVNYGYTF
TRBJ2-5 | TRBV11-2 | CASSPGFQETQYF
TRBJ1-1 | TRBV6-5 | CASSPLGNTEAFF
TRBJ1-5 | TRBV18 | CASSEDREGQPQHF
TRBJ2-7 | TRBV5-1 | CASSLGVASTYEQYF
TRBJ2-7 | TRBV6-6 | CASSSSPGQAYEQYF
TRBJ1-1 | TRBV7-2 | CASSLDRGRNTEAFF
TRBJ2-1 | TRBV7-3 | CASSFQGGNEQFF
TRBJ1-2 | TRBV6-6 | CASSQGLGLDGYTF
TRBJ1-1 | TRBV5-4 | CASGQGLNTEAFF
TRBJ2-1 | TRBV2 | CASSARGGYNEQFF
TRBJ1-2 | TRBV25-1 | CASSQPGQGPKAF
TRBJ2-2 | TRBV5-1 | CASSLLPAVNTGELFF
TRBJ1-6 | TRBV7-6 | CASSLALGTVMTNSPLHF
TRBJ2-7 | TRBV9 | CASSDTGDEQYF
TRBJ2-3 | TRBV6-6 | CASSHLTSGAAFTPPDTQYF